Listed here are 14 T cell receptor beta chains from one sample, sequenced in a study of prognosis after radiotherapy for stage I lung cancer. Genomic DNA was the source, and TCR beta CDR3 was amplified from it by two-round multiplex PCR. Round one of PCR was performed, and it used primers specific to each TRBV and TRBJ gene. MiXCR, applied by TCRdb to the multiplex PCR reads, yields one record per CDR3 protein. Of fewer than 25,000 distinct CDR3 sequences listed, roughly 40% were seen once; the top ten hold around 50%. This sample comprised PBMCs, obtained before or after stereotactic body radiation therapy (not recorded which). These receptors were obtained from a donor of 50 years or more with non-small cell lung cancer.

This sequence joins TRBV2 and TRBJ2-5; weak D call: TRBD1 (5 bases). The germline V and J ends were trimmed by 7 bases and 14 bases, with 23 bases remaining between them. This CDR3 spans 13 amino acids. CDR1 is SNHLY, CDR2 FYNNEI, per germline. CDR3 protein: CASIPGAGGALYF. The CDR3 DNA is TGTGCCAGCATCCCCGGAGCCGGTGGGGCCCTTTACTTC.

This clonotype was observed at least ten times. The V call is TRBV24-1, the J call TRBJ2-5, with a weak D call TRBD1 (6 bases). This CDR3 has 15 residues. The germline V gene has CDR1 KGHDR and CDR2 SFDVKD. Trimming left V 1 base short and J 3 bases short, with 11 bases between. The CDR3 region has the DNA TGTGCCACCAGTGATTTATACAAGGGGGAAGAGACCCAGTACTTC. It yields the protein CATSDLYKGEETQYF.

This clonotype was counted a few times. J is TRBJ2-1 and V is TRBV6-5, with 8 positions matching TRBD1. The CDR3 runs 16 residues. The germline V gene has CDR1 MNHEY and CDR2 SVGAGI. J lost 6 bases, V lost 4 bases, and 11 bases had no gene match. The CDR3 loop is CASSSRGQGAFNEQFF. The DNA for the CDR3 is TGTGCCAGCAGTTCTCGAGGACAGGGCGCCTTCAATGAGCAGTTCTTC.

J is TRBJ1-2 and V is TRBV5-1, with D hard to call. CDR3 length equals 13 residues. V lost 0 bases and J lost 10, with 13 bases in between. CDR1 SGHRS and CDR2 YFSETQ come from the germline V gene. CDR3 sequence (DNA): TGCGCCAGCAGCTTGGACAAGTCCCTTGTCTACACCTTC. Amino acids: CASSLDKSLVYTF. Complete variable domain (other parts from reference TRBV5-1 and TRBJ1-2): KAGVTQTPRYLIKTRGQQVTLSCSPISGHRSVSWYQQTPGQGLQFLFEYFSETQRNKGNFPGRFSGRQFSNSRSEMNVSTLELGDSALYLCASSLDKSLVYTFGSGTRLTVV.

The chain employs TRBV2 and TRBJ2-2; D is possibly TRBD1 or TRBD2 (5 bases each). Trimming pared 3 bases from V and 17 bases from J, leaving 19 bases between. Germline V lookup: CDR1 SNHLY, CDR2 FYNNEI. The CDR3 has 13 amino acids. Here the CDR3 reads CASSDLGAGEPFF. As DNA, the CDR3 is TGTGCCAGCAGTGATCTTGGGGCCGGGGAGCCTTTTTTT.

As concerns this clonotype: A read error is the likely source, as a far larger clone sits one nucleotide away. The chain recombines TRBV6-1 with TRBJ2-3, with TRBD2 matching over 11 bases. Per the germline V gene, CDR1 is MNHNS and CDR2 is SASEGT. Losses at the gene ends were 5 bases for V and 7 bases for J; bases not matched to a gene: 8. The CDR3 loop spans 15 amino acids. DNA for the CDR3: TGTGCCAGCAGTTCTAGCGGGAGGCTAGCATATACGCAGTATTTT. This codes for CASSSSGRLAYTQYF.

This clonotype was recorded at least ten times. V is TRBV20-1 and J is TRBJ2-7; D remains ambiguous. Trimming shortened V by 2 bases and J by 2 bases, and 16 bases separated the two germline ends. Germline lookup yields CDR1 DFQATT and CDR2 SNEGSKA (reference sequence). The CDR3 has 15 amino acids. This CDR3 reads CSARREARSAYEQYF. As DNA, the CDR3 is TGCAGTGCTAGACGCGAGGCCCGATCCGCCTACGAGCAGTACTTC.

This clonotype was counted many times. V usage is TRBV7-8 and J usage is TRBJ2-1; 9 bases map to TRBD2. Germline V gene sequence: CDR1 SGHVS, CDR2 FQNEAQ. The CDR3 runs 18 residues. V gave up 5 bases and J gave up 0 bases; unmatched junction bases: 11. The CDR3 spells CASSPSRLAASSYNEQFF. In nucleotides, the CDR3 is TGTGCCAGCAGCCCCTCCCGACTAGCGGCGAGCTCCTACAATGAGCAGTTCTTC.

As to this clonotype: An end of the junction does not agree with germline; a read error may underlie this. The CDR3: CASSLRDQPQHF. Here the CDR3 DNA reads TGTGCTAGCAGCTTACGCGACCAGCCCCAGCATTTT. This chain connects TRBV7-2 to TRBJ1-5, with D hard to call. Germline V lookup: CDR1 SGHTA, CDR2 FQGNSA. There are 12 residues in the CDR3.

Turning to this clonotype: With a much larger clone just one base away, this may be a read error. The chain has TRBV6-5 and TRBJ2-1; 12 bases line up with TRBD2. The CDR3 sequence is 16 residues long. V lost 7 bases to trimming and J lost 9 bases; unmatched junction nucleotides: 13. Germline lookup yields CDR1 MNHEY and CDR2 SVGAGI. The CDR3 here is CASIPRLAGEGSEQFF. The DNA of the CDR3 is TGTGCCAGCATCCCCAGACTAGCGGGAGAAGGGAGTGAGCAGTTCTTC.

In regard to this clonotype: This may be a read error, as it is one base from a much larger clone. This chain connects TRBV29-1 to TRBJ1-2, with D maybe TRBD1 (6 bases). V was shortened by 6 bases and J by 8 bases, with 19 bases between the two germline ends. Germline V gene lookup returns CDR1 SQVTM and CDR2 ANQGSEA. The CDR3 is made up of 13 amino acids. The CDR3 sequence is CSVPHGGRGGYTF. The CDR3 DNA sequence: TGCAGCGTCCCTCACGGGGGGCGAGGAGGCTACACCTTC.

To note about this clonotype: A much larger clone differs by one base, so this may be a read error. The chain couples TRBV28 to TRBJ2-4; D is uncertain. Germline V gene data show CDR1 as MDHEN and CDR2 as SYDVKM. CDR3 length equals 12 residues. Here the CDR3 reads CASSLLRNIQHF. CDR3 nucleotides: TGTGCCAGCAGTTTATTAAGGAACATTCAGCACTTC.

This clonotype was picked up many times. The chain combines TRBV5-6 with TRBJ1-6, with D uncertain. The CDR3 is made up of 14 amino acids. The germline V and J ends were trimmed by 1 base and 11 bases, with 13 bases remaining between them. Germline V gene data show CDR1 as SGHDT and CDR2 as YYEEEE. In DNA, the CDR3 is TGTGCCAGCAGCTTGAAGGGATCTACGGCACCCCTCCACTTT. Translated: CASSLKGSTAPLHF.

This chain's CDR3 is CSAIEGAASVTYEQYF. CDR3 sequence (DNA): TGCAGTGCTATAGAGGGGGCGGCTAGCGTAACCTACGAGCAGTACTTC. V gene TRBV20-1 combines with J gene TRBJ2-7; D possibly corresponds to TRBD1 (7 bases). The germline V gene has CDR1 DFQATT and CDR2 SNEGSKA (reference sequence). The CDR3 runs to 16 residues. V lost 4 bases, J lost 2 bases, and 21 bases lay in between.